The rows below give T cell receptor beta chains drawn from one sample of a study of T cell repertoires and HLA-DP antigens. The protocol was immunoSEQ multiplex PCR, while the TCRdb copy is restricted to in-frame clones and leaves out a portion. The sample lists roughly 120,000 clones; 85% to 95% were seen once. No cognate antigen is known for these TCRs. The sample comprised CD4+ T cells from PBMCs. The receptors were gathered from a woman under 30 in good health and CMV-seronegative. The CDR3 runs from the conserved cysteine through the conserved F or W. A D gene is named only where the DNA matches it firmly. The size entry is marked missing in some rows and otherwise reads once, few, many or a size class.

>TRBJ2-2|NA|TRBV18|NA
CASSPRGNGELFF
TGTGCCAGCTCACCACGCGGGAACGGGGAGCTGTTTTTT
>TRBJ2-1|NA|TRBV5-3|TRBD2
CARSLVRRGATNEQFF
TGTGCCAGAAGCTTGGTTAGGCGGGGGGCGACCAATGAGCAGTTCTTC
>TRBJ2-6|NA|TRBV19|NA
CASSIETVLSGANVLTF
TGTGCCAGTAGTATAGAGACAGTACTCTCTGGGGCCAACGTCCTGACTTTC
>TRBJ2-7|NA|TRBV6-1|NA
CASSVQGDVYEQYF
TGTGCCAGCAGTGTACAGGGAGACGTCTACGAGCAGTACTTC
>TRBJ1-2|NA|TRBV6-1|TRBD1
CASSPGGWSYGYTF
TGTGCCAGCAGTCCAGGGGGCTGGAGCTATGGCTACACCTTC
>TRBJ1-2|NA|TRBV6-1|NA
CASSEALKDGYTF
TGTGCCAGCAGTGAAGCGCTTAAGGATGGCTACACCTTC
>TRBJ1-6|NA|TRBV28|TRBD1
CASSLYINRGSYNSPLHF
TGTGCCAGCAGTTTATACATTAACAGGGGAAGTTATAATTCACCCCTCCACTTT
>TRBJ1-2|NA|TRBV2|TRBD1
CASIRQGGYGYTF
TGTGCCAGCATCAGACAGGGAGGCTATGGCTACACCTTC
>TRBJ1-3|once|TRBV5-5|NA
CASSLSRQGSSGNTIYF
TGTGCCAGCAGCTTATCCCGGCAGGGCAGCTCTGGAAACACCATATATTTT
>TRBJ1-6|NA|TRBV7-9|TRBD1
CASSERDRGRSPLHF
TGTGCCAGCAGTGAACGGGACAGGGGAAGATCACCCCTCCACTTT
>TRBJ2-5|NA|TRBV6-1|NA
CASSEAGPQETQYF
TGTGCCAGCAGTGAGGCAGGGCCCCAAGAGACCCAGTACTTC
>TRBJ2-2|NA|TRBV27|TRBD2
CASSESGRANTGELFF
TGTGCCAGCAGTGAGAGCGGGAGGGCCAACACCGGGGAGCTGTTTTTT
>TRBJ2-3|NA|TRBV9|NA
CASSAITSPDTQYF
TGTGCCAGCAGCGCGATAACTAGCCCAGATACGCAGTATTTT
>TRBJ1-3|NA|TRBV4-2|NA
CASSQEGSSGNTIYF
TGTGCCAGCAGCCAAGAAGGAAGCTCTGGAAACACCATATATTTT
>TRBJ2-6|once|TRBV5-4|NA
CASSFGGRSSGANVLTF
TGTGCCAGCAGCTTTGGTGGGCGGAGCTCTGGGGCCAACGTCCTGACTTTC
>TRBJ2-7|NA|TRBV28|NA
CASSFGGGEQYF
TGTGCCAGCAGTTTTGGCGGAGGCGAGCAGTACTTC
>TRBJ2-6|NA|TRBV7-3|NA
CASSSRGAGTGANVLTF
TGTGCCAGCAGCTCCCGAGGGGCAGGGACTGGGGCCAACGTCCTGACTTTC
>TRBJ2-7|NA|TRBV5-6|NA
CASSGGLKDEQYF
TGTGCCAGCAGTGGGGGGTTGAAGGACGAGCAGTACTTC
>TRBJ2-1|NA|TRBV18|NA
CASSPTQRAGFRYNEQFF
TGTGCCAGCTCACCAACCCAGCGAGCGGGTTTTCGGTACAATGAGCAGTTCTTC
>TRBJ1-4|NA|TRBV4-2|TRBD1
CASSQPGTGGAREKLFF
TGTGCCAGCAGCCAACCCGGGACAGGGGGCGCGCGTGAAAAACTGTTTTTT
>TRBJ1-1|NA|TRBV4-1|NA
CASSQIRIRKLTTEAFF
TGCGCCAGCAGCCAAATACGAATCCGTAAGTTAACCACTGAAGCTTTCTTT
>TRBJ2-7|NA|TRBV7-9|TRBD1
CASSSYPGQGGSYEQYF
TGTGCCAGCAGCTCATACCCCGGACAGGGGGGATCCTACGAGCAGTACTTC
>TRBJ1-4|once|TRBV6-5|NA
CASTPRGGTNEKLFF
TGTGCCAGCACTCCCCGCGGGGGAACTAATGAAAAACTGTTTTTT
>TRBJ2-3|NA|TRBV12-5|NA
CASKGVGDTQYF
TGTGCTAGTAAGGGAGTGGGGGATACGCAGTATTTT